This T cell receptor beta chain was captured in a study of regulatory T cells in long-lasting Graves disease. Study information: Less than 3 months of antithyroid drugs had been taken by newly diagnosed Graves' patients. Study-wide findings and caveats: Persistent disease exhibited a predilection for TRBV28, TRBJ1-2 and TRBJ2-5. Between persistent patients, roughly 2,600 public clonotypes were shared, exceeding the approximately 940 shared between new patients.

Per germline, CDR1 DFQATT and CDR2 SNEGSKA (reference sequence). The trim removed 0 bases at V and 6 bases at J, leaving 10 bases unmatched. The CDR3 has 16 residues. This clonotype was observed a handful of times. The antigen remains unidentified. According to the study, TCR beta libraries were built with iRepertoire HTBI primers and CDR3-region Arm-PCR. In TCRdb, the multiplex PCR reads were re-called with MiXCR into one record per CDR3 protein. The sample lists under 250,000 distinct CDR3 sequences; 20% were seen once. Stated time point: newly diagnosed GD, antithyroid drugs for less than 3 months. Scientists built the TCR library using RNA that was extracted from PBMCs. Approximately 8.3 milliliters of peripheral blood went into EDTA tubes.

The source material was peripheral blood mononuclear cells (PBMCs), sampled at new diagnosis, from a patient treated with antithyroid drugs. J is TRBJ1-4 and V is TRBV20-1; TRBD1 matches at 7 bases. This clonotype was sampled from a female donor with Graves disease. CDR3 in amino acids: CSARDHLQGTYEKLFF. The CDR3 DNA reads TGCAGTGCTAGAGATCATCTACAGGGGACGTATGAAAAACTGTTTTTT.